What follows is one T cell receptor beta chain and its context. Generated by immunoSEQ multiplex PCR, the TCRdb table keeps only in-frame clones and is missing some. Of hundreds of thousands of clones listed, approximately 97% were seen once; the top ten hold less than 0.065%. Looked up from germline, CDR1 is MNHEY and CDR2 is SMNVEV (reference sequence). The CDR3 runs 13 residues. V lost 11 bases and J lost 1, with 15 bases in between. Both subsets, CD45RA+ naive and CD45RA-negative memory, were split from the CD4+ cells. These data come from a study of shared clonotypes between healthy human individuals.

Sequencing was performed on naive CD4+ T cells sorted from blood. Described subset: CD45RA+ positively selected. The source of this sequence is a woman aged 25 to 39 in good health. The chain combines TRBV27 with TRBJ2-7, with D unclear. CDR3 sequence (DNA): TGTGCCGCGATGGGTGCGGAGTCCTACGAGCAGTACTTC. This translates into CAAMGAESYEQYF.